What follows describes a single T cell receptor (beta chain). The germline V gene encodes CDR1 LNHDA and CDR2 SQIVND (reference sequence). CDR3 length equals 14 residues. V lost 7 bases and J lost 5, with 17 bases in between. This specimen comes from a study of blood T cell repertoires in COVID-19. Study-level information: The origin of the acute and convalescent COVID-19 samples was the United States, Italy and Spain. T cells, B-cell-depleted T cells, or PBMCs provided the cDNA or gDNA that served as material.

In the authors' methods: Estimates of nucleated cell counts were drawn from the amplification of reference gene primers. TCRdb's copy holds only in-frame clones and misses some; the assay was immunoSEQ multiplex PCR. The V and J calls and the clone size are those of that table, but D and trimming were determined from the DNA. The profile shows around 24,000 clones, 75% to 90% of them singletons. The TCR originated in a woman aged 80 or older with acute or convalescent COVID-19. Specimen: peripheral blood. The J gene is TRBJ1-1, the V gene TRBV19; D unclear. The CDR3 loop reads CASTKEAGRTEAFF. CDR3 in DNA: TGTGCCAGTACCAAGGAGGCAGGTCGAACTGAAGCTTTCTTT. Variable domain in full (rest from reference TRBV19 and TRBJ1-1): DGGITQSPKYLFRKEGQNVTLSCEQNLNHDAMYWYRQDPGQGLRLIYYSQIVNDFQKGDIAEGYSVSREKKESFPLTVTSAQKNPTAFYLCASTKEAGRTEAFFGQGTRLTVV.